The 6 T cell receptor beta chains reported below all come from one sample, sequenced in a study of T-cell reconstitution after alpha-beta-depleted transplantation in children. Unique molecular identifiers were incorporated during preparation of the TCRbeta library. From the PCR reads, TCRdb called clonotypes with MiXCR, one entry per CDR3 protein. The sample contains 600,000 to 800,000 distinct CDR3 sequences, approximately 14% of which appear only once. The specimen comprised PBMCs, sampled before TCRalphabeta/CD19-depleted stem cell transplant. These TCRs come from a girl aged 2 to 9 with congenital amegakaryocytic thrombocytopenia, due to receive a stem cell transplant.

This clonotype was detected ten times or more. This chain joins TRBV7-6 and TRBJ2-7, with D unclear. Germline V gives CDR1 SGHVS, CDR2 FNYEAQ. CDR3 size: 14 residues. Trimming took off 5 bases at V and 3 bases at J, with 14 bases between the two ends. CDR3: CASSLPPPFYEQYF. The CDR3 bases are TGTGCCAGCAGCCTACCTCCCCCGTTCTACGAGCAGTACTTC.

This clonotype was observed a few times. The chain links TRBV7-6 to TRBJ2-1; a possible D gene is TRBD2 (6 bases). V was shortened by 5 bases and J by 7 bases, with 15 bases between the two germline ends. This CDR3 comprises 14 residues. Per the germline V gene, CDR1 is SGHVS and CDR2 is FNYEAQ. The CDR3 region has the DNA TGTGCCAGCAGCCCCGGGACTCTCTCGAATGAGCAGTTCTTC. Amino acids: CASSPGTLSNEQFF.

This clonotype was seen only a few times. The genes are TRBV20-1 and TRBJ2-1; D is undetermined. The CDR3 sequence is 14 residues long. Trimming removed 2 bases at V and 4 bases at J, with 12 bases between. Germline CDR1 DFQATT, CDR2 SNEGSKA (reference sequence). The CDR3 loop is CSARSTLVYNEQFF. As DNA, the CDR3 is TGCAGTGCTAGATCGACTCTAGTATACAATGAGCAGTTCTTC.

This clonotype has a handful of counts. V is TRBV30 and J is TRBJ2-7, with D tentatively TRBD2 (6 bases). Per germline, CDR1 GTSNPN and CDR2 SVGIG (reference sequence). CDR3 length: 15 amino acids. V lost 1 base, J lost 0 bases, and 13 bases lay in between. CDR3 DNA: TGTGCCTGGAGTGCCGCGGGACCGGTCTCCTACGAGCAGTACTTC. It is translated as CAWSAAGPVSYEQYF.

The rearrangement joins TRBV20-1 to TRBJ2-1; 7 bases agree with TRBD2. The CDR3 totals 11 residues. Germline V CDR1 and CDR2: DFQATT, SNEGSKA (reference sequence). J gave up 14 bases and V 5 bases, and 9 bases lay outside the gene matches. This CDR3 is CSAGRGGPEFF. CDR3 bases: TGCAGTGCTGGGAGGGGAGGGCCCGAGTTCTTC.

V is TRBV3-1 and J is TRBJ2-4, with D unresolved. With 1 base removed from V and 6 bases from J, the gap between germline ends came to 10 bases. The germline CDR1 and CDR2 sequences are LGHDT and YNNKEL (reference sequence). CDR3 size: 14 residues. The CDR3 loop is CASSQGLFRNIQYF. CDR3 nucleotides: TGTGCCAGCAGCCAAGGCCTATTTAGAAACATTCAGTACTTC.